The rows below give T cell receptor beta chains drawn from one sample of a study of shared clonotypes between healthy human individuals. The protocol was immunoSEQ multiplex PCR, while the TCRdb copy is restricted to in-frame clones and leaves out a portion. The sample records roughly 500,000 clones, around 96% being singletons. Input material: naive CD4+ T cells sorted from blood. These receptors were collected from a woman aged 25 to 39 in good health. CDR3s include the opening cysteine and the closing phenylalanine or tryptophan. The order of the fields is V gene, J gene, D gene, clone size, CDR3 DNA, CDR3 protein. A D gene is named only where the DNA matches it firmly. Size values are once, few and many counts, or a class for expanded clones, and some rows have none.

>TRBV28|TRBJ1-2|TRBD1|.
TGTGCCAGCAGTTTCGAGGGGGCGCGGGGCTACACCTTC
CASSFEGARGYTF
>TRBV2|TRBJ2-1|TRBD2|.
TGTGCCAGGGGACTAGCGGGAGGGAATGAGCAGTTCTTC
CARGLAGGNEQFF
>TRBV7-8|TRBJ2-7|TRBD1|.
TGTGCCAGCAGCATACTCCGAGGGACAGGTCTTGGCGAGCAGTACTTC
CASSILRGTGLGEQYF
>TRBV6-5|TRBJ2-5|TRBD2|.
TGTGCCAGCAGTTACTCGACTAGCGGGGAGACCCAGTACTTC
CASSYSTSGETQYF
>TRBV10-3|TRBJ1-4|.|.
TGTGCCATCAGTGAGTCACAGGGTGCTAATGAAAAACTGTTTTTT
CAISESQGANEKLFF
>TRBV5-8|TRBJ2-5|TRBD2|.
TGTGCCAGCACCCCGAGGGCGGGAGGGATACAAGAGACCCAGTACTTC
CASTPRAGGIQETQYF
>TRBV6-5|TRBJ1-2|TRBD1|.
TGTGCCAGCAAAACCGGACAGGGTGACTATGGCTACACCTTC
CASKTGQGDYGYTF
>TRBV28|TRBJ1-2|TRBD1|.
TGTGCCAGCAGTTTCGGACAGGGCTCCAACTATGGCTACACCTTC
CASSFGQGSNYGYTF
>TRBV19|TRBJ1-2|.|once
TGTGCCAGTAGTATCCGGGACCGACGACACAGGGGCTACACCTTC
CASSIRDRRHRGYTF
>TRBV5-6|TRBJ2-7|TRBD1|.
TGTGCCAGCAGCTTGTTTGACGGCGGGACAGGGGCCTACGAGCAGTACTTC
CASSLFDGGTGAYEQYF
>TRBV5-8|TRBJ1-5|.|.
TGTGCCAGCAGCTTGGGACAGAGATTAAGCAATCAGCCCCAGCATTTT
CASSLGQRLSNQPQHF
>TRBV28|TRBJ1-3|.|.
TGTGCCAGCAGTTTACCAGGCCGGTCCTACCGCCGTGGAAACACCATATATTTT
CASSLPGRSYRRGNTIYF
>TRBV5-4|TRBJ2-7|.|.
TGTGCCAGCAGCTTGGCCGGGGTAAACTACGAGCAGTACTTC
CASSLAGVNYEQYF
>TRBV28|TRBJ2-3|.|.
TGTGCCAGCAGTCCCCGTTTTGGGAGAAGCACAGATACGCAGTATTTT
CASSPRFGRSTDTQYF
>TRBV6-6|TRBJ1-5|.|.
TGTGCCAGCAGCTTGGCTGTGTATCAGCCCCAGCATTTT
CASSLAVYQPQHF
>TRBV6-1|TRBJ2-7|.|.
TGTGCCAGCACTGGAGGCCTAGTTATAGGATACGAGCAGTACTTC
CASTGGLVIGYEQYF
>TRBV7-9|TRBJ2-1|TRBD1|.
TGTGCCAGCAGCCCAGGGGGCTATGAGCAGTTCTTC
CASSPGGYEQFF
>TRBV7-2|TRBJ2-7|.|.
TGTGCCAGCAGCCAGATGGCCGGACGGGCCTACGAGCAGTACTTC
CASSQMAGRAYEQYF
>TRBV6-1|TRBJ1-5|.|.
TGTGCCAGCAGTGAAGGTGCAGTCAATCAGCCCCAGCATTTT
CASSEGAVNQPQHF
>TRBV9|TRBJ2-1|TRBD2|.
TGTGCCAGCAGCGTTAGCGGGACCCGCTACAATGAGCAGTTCTTC
CASSVSGTRYNEQFF
>TRBV18|TRBJ1-2|.|once
TGTGCCAGCTCACCGAACAGAGAGAACTATGGCTACACCTTC
CASSPNRENYGYTF
>TRBV14|TRBJ1-2|.|.
TGTGCCAGCAGCCAGGGCCCTTTTGTTTTCTATGGCTACACCTTC
CASSQGPFVFYGYTF
>TRBV28|TRBJ1-5|TRBD1|.
TGTGCCAGCAGGACGGGGACAGCTAGCAATCAGCCCCAGCATTTT
CASRTGTASNQPQHF
>TRBV28|TRBJ1-2|.|.
TGTGCCAGCAGTTTATCTGACGGAGGGGGTCGAAGGGGCTACACCTTC
CASSLSDGGGRRGYTF
>TRBV7-9|TRBJ1-5|TRBD1|.
TGTGCCAGCAGCCCCGGGACAGAAAATCAGCCCCAGCATTTT
CASSPGTENQPQHF
>TRBV5-1|TRBJ2-7|TRBD1|.
TGCGCCAGCAGCATGGGACAGGGTGGTACCTACGAGCAGTACTTC
CASSMGQGGTYEQYF
>TRBV2|TRBJ2-7|TRBD2|.
TGTGCCAGCAGCGAAATGGGACTAGTATCCGAGCAGTACTTC
CASSEMGLVSEQYF
>TRBV28|TRBJ1-1|.|.
TGTGCCAGCAGTTTGTGGGGCGCGAACACTGAAGCTTTCTTT
CASSLWGANTEAFF
>TRBV5-1|TRBJ2-5|.|.
TGCGCCAGCAGAATGGGGAGTTTCCAAGAGACCCAGTACTTC
CASRMGSFQETQYF
>TRBV19|TRBJ2-7|.|once
TGTGCCAGTAGTGGGGCAGGGTACGACGAGCAGTACTTC
CASSGAGYDEQYF
>TRBV7-2|TRBJ2-7|TRBD2|.
TGTGCCAGCAGCTTAGATAATGCGGGAGGGCGCGAGCAGTACTTC
CASSLDNAGGREQYF
>TRBV27|TRBJ1-1|.|.
TGTGCCAGCAGTCCTGTGGGGAACACTGAAGCTTTCTTT
CASSPVGNTEAFF
>TRBV5-1|TRBJ2-5|TRBD2|.
TGCGCCAGCAGCCCCCGAGCGGGAGGGGAAGAGACCCAGTACTTC
CASSPRAGGEETQYF
>TRBV19|TRBJ1-1|.|.
TGTGCCAGTAGTATTTCCCTCGAGAGCACTGAAGCTTTCTTT
CASSISLESTEAFF
>TRBV20-1|TRBJ1-2|.|.
TGCAGTGCTAGAAACTATGGCTACACCTTC
CSARNYGYTF
>TRBV4-1|TRBJ2-2|.|.
TGCGCCAGCAGCCAAGGTAGGGGGATCAACACCGGGGAGCTGTTTTTT
CASSQGRGINTGELFF
>TRBV11-2|TRBJ2-3|.|.
TGTGCCAGCAGCTTAAGGGTTACAGATACGCAGTATTTT
CASSLRVTDTQYF
>TRBV6-1|TRBJ2-4|.|.
TGTGCCAGCAGTGTCGCTGGAAACATTCAGTACTTC
CASSVAGNIQYF
>TRBV27|TRBJ2-3|TRBD2|.
TGTGCCAGCAGTTCCCACGGGACTAGTATGGATACGCAGTATTTT
CASSSHGTSMDTQYF
>TRBV4-1|TRBJ2-1|TRBD2|.
TGCGCCAGCAGCCCCTCCAGGCGGCTAGCGGCCTACAATGAGCAGTTCTTC
CASSPSRRLAAYNEQFF
>TRBV28|TRBJ2-3|TRBD2|.
TGTGCCAGCAGTTTAACGGGACTAGCGGGGTACTATATCACAGATACGCAGTATTTT
CASSLTGLAGYYITDTQYF
>TRBV10-3|TRBJ2-5|TRBD1|.
TGTGCCACCCGGGACAGGGAAGAGACCCAGTACTTC
CATRDREETQYF
>TRBV28|TRBJ2-7|.|.
TGTGCCAGCAGTTTATTGTCCAGACCACTCTACGAGCAGTACTTC
CASSLLSRPLYEQYF
>TRBV7-2|TRBJ1-5|TRBD1|.
TGTGCCAGCAGCTTTGACAGGGGGGCTAATCAGCCCCAGCATTTT
CASSFDRGANQPQHF
>TRBV18|TRBJ2-7|.|.
TGTGCCAGCTCACCACGCGAGGGAAGTGCCGACGAGCAGTACTTC
CASSPREGSADEQYF
>TRBV6-5|TRBJ2-7|TRBD2|.
TGTGCCAGCAAGCCCCTGGATAGCGGGGCCTACGAGCAGTACTTC
CASKPLDSGAYEQYF
>TRBV19|TRBJ2-1|TRBD2|.
TGTGCCAGTAGTAAGGAGGCTAGCGGATACAATGAGCAGTTCTTC
CASSKEASGYNEQFF